A single sample is the source of the 18 T cell receptor beta chains below, sequenced in a study of blood T cell repertoires in COVID-19. The data were produced by immunoSEQ multiplex PCR, yet TCRdb's version contains in-frame clones alone and is incomplete. Among approximately 150,000 clones listed, 80% to 90% were seen once. Sequenced sample: PBMCs or T cells enriched from blood (not recorded which). Every receptor here comes from a woman in her forties or fifties who had recovered from COVID-19.

J is TRBJ2-3 and V is TRBV19, with 9 positions matching TRBD1. In germline, CDR1 is LNHDA, CDR2 SQIVND (reference sequence). The CDR3 runs to 16 residues. V dropped 4 bases and J dropped 0; count of bases not matched to a gene: 5. The chain's CDR3 is CASSSDRGTSTDTQYF. The CDR3 DNA sequence: TGTGCCAGTAGTAGCGACAGGGGGACTAGCACAGATACGCAGTATTTT.

The V gene is TRBV9, the J gene TRBJ1-1; no clear D gene. The CDR3 extends over 14 amino acids. Germline V CDR1 and CDR2: SGDLS, YYNGEE. The V end lost 4 bases, the J end lost 1 base, and 11 bases lay between the germline ends. CDR3 loop: CASSFSSGNTEAFF. The CDR3 DNA reads as TGTGCCAGCAGCTTCAGCTCAGGGAACACTGAAGCTTTCTTT.

The rearrangement links TRBV4-3 to TRBJ1-5; TRBD1 agrees at 10 bases. Germline CDR1 reads LGHNA; CDR2 reads YSLEER. The CDR3 is 15 amino acids. V lost 8 bases, J lost 2 bases, and 6 bases stayed unmatched. CDR3 residues: CASSMTGGGNQPQHF. CDR3 coding DNA: TGCGCCAGCTCTATGACAGGGGGCGGCAATCAGCCCCAGCATTTT.

The V gene is TRBV7-2, the J gene TRBJ1-6; a weak D match, TRBD1 (6 bases). The V gene's germline CDR1 is SGHTA and CDR2 FQGNSA. This CDR3 contains 19 residues. Between the trimmed V and J ends, which lost 2 bases and 5 bases, there was a span of 22 bases. In DNA form, the CDR3 reads TGTGCCAGCAGCTTAAGAATGGGGGGGCGTAAAAATGATAATTCACCCCTCCACTTT. Translated: CASSLRMGGRKNDNSPLHF.

This sequence joins TRBV7-2 and TRBJ2-5; the match to TRBD1 covers 7 bases. From germline, CDR1 is SGHTA and CDR2 FQGNSA. The CDR3 totals 15 residues. V dropped 5 bases and J dropped 2; count of bases not matched to a gene: 8. Written as DNA, the CDR3 is TGTGCCAGCAGCCCCATGACAGGGCGGCAAGAGACCCAGTACTTC. It is translated as CASSPMTGRQETQYF.

The rearrangement links TRBV7-2 to TRBJ1-2, with TRBD1 as a possible D gene (5 bases). The CDR3 has 14 amino acids. Trimming removed 5 bases from V and 6 bases from J, with 16 bases in between. Germline CDR1 SGHTA, CDR2 FQGNSA. The DNA of the CDR3 is TGTGCCAGCAGCCCCCCCGCCAGGGCCCATGGCTACACCTTC. This sequence encodes CASSPPARAHGYTF.

V usage is TRBV27 and J usage is TRBJ1-6; D is uncertain. V was pared by 2 bases and J by 0 bases, with 11 bases between. CDR3 length equals 17 residues. Germline values: CDR1 MNHEY, CDR2 SMNVEV (reference sequence). The CDR3 DNA is TGTGCCAGCAGTTTAAACTGGTCAAGCTCCTATAATTCACCCCTCCACTTT. Translating it yields CASSLNWSSSYNSPLHF.

This rearrangement joins TRBV14 to TRBJ2-7; 9 nucleotides align to TRBD1. This CDR3 has 16 amino acids. V trimming: 1 base; J trimming: 4 bases; junction bases outside the gene matches: 8. CDR1 and CDR2 from the germline V gene are SGHDN and FVKESK. The CDR3 sequence is CASSQGGTGRRYEQYF. CDR3 sequence (DNA): TGTGCCAGCAGCCAAGGGGGGACAGGGAGAAGGTACGAGCAGTACTTC.

This clone was detected many times. This sequence joins TRBV7-9 and TRBJ1-1; unclear D gene. The germline CDR1 and CDR2 sequences are SEHNR and FQNEAQ (reference sequence). V was shortened by 1 base and J by 3 bases, with 12 bases between the two germline ends. The CDR3 spans 15 residues. The DNA of the CDR3 is TGTGCCAGCAGCTTAGGATCGCAGGCCCACACTGAAGCTTTCTTT. Translating it yields CASSLGSQAHTEAFF.

V is TRBV25-1 and J is TRBJ1-2, with 12 bases aligning to TRBD1. Germline V CDR1 and CDR2: MGHDK, SYGVNS. This CDR3 contains 15 residues. V lost 4 bases, J lost 3 bases, and 3 bases stayed unmatched. Here the CDR3 DNA reads TGTGCCAGCAGTGGGGACAGGGGGCCCTACTATGGCTACACCTTC. This translates into CASSGDRGPYYGYTF.

The chain employs TRBV5-1 and TRBJ1-2, with a weak D call TRBD1 (6 bases). Between the trimmed V and J ends, which lost 0 bases and 0 bases, there was a span of 18 bases. This CDR3 spans 18 amino acids. CDR1 is SGHRS and CDR2 is YFSETQ in the germline V gene. The CDR3 DNA reads as TGCGCCAGCAGCTTGGCCTTTGGGGGCAGTAGGCCTAACTATGGCTACACCTTC. This sequence encodes CASSLAFGGSRPNYGYTF.

The chain has TRBV2 and TRBJ1-5; 8 positions match TRBD1. The CDR3 extends over 14 amino acids. The J segment lost 3 bases and the V segment lost 7 bases, leaving 5 bases of the junction unmatched. CDR1 SNHLY and CDR2 FYNNEI come from the germline V gene. This CDR3 reads CASILDRVNQPQHF. The CDR3, as DNA: TGTGCCAGCATCCTGGACAGGGTCAATCAGCCCCAGCATTTT. Looking up the rest from reference TRBV2 and TRBJ1-5 gives the full variable domain: EPEVTQTPSHQVTQMGQEVILRCVPISNHLYFYWYRQILGQKVEFLVSFYNNEISEKSEIFDDQFSVERPDGSNFTLKIRSTKLEDSAMYFCASILDRVNQPQHFGDGTRLSIL.

This chain joins TRBV18 and TRBJ1-2; D call uncertain. The CDR3 runs 12 residues. V was trimmed by 2 bases and J by 4 bases, leaving 5 bases between them. Germline V gene lookup returns CDR1 KGHSH and CDR2 LQKENI. CDR3: CASSPWSYGYTF. CDR3 coding DNA: TGTGCCAGCTCACCATGGAGCTATGGCTACACCTTC.

Here the CDR3 reads CASSPLAGGITDTQYF. CDR3 coding DNA: TGTGCCAGCAGCCCTCTTGCGGGGGGGATCACAGATACGCAGTATTTT. J is TRBJ2-3 and V is TRBV4-2, with TRBD2 identical over 9 bases. The CDR3 has 16 amino acids. In germline, CDR1 is LGHNA, CDR2 YNFKEQ. Trimming removed 4 bases from V and 2 bases from J; junction bases left unmatched: 7.

V and J are TRBV21-1 and TRBJ1-5; the listed D gene, TRBD1, was not tested against the DNA. TRBV21-1 is a documented pseudogene. The CDR3 consists of 14 residues. The CDR3 spells CASSKRSGERPQHF. The CDR3 nucleotides read TGTGCCAGCAGCAAGAGGTCAGGGGAAAGGCCCCAGCATTTT.

J is TRBJ1-1 and V is TRBV12-3 or TRBV12-4; a weak D match, TRBD1 (6 bases). V lost 6 bases to trimming and J lost 7 bases, with 12 bases between them. This CDR3 is built from 12 residues. CDR3 amino acids: CASSSDRHEAFF. CDR3 coding DNA: TGTGCCAGCAGCTCCGACAGGCATGAAGCTTTCTTT.

The chain links TRBV27 to TRBJ2-7; tentatively, D is TRBD2 (5 bases). The germline V gene has CDR1 MNHEY and CDR2 SMNVEV (reference sequence). This CDR3 is built from 14 residues. Deletions cut 6 bases from V and 5 bases from J, with 17 bases between. CDR3 coding DNA: TGTGCCAGCAGGAGACCGGGATCGAGCGACGAGCAGTACTTC. It encodes CASRRPGSSDEQYF.

This clone was detected a few times. CDR3 region: CASNDRGASGELFF. The CDR3 DNA follows: TGTGCCAGTAATGACAGGGGAGCCTCCGGGGAGCTGTTTTTT. The chain carries TRBV19 and TRBJ2-2; 8 positions match TRBD1. The CDR3 extends over 14 amino acids. V dropped 7 bases and J dropped 6; count of bases not matched to a gene: 7. CDR1 and CDR2 (germline): LNHDA, SQIVND (reference sequence).